The source of this T cell receptor beta chain is a study of cytomegalovirus exposure and HLA in healthy donors. Study-wide context: In an earlier analysis, 95 million to 140 million unique TCR beta sequences were found from 150 million to 200 million T cells. Unique TCRs from HLA-typed donors, around 93 million of them, were held in an early data release. Of 398 genotyped donors, approximately 84% clustered with self-reported Caucasian donors.

In this sample, this clone turned up a few times. The PCR made use of 60 Vbeta and 13 Jbeta primers. Authors' methods: The count from a later analysis was tens of millions of unique TCR beta chains, 9 million to 12 million of them shared. Generated by immunoSEQ multiplex PCR, the TCRdb table keeps only in-frame clones and is missing some. V, J and clone size are taken as reported in that table, and D and trimming were inferred from the DNA itself. This repertoire shows 150,000 to 200,000 clones, around 87% found once; its top ten account for under 2%. Germline V gene lookup returns CDR1 LGHNA and CDR2 YNFKEQ. This CDR3 region has 15 residues. The V gene end was trimmed by 1 base and the J gene end by 9 bases; junction bases not matched to a gene: 9.

The rearrangement uses TRBV4-2 and TRBJ2-5, with 9 bases that match TRBD2. The source material was PBMCs. The sequence was obtained from a woman between 18 and 29 years old in good health and CMV-seronegative. CDR3 sequence reads: CASSQVLVGGGAQYF. Written as DNA, the CDR3 is TGTGCCAGCAGCCAAGTCTTGGTGGGCGGGGGGGCCCAGTACTTC.